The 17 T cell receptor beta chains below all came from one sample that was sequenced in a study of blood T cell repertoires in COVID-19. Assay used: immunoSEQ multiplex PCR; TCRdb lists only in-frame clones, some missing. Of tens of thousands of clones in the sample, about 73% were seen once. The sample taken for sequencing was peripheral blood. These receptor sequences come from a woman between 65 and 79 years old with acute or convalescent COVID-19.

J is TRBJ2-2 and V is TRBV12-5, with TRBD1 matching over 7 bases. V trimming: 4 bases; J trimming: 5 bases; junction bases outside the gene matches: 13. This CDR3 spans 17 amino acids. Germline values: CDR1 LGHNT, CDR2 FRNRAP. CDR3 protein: CASGWRPGQSSTGELFF. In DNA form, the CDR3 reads TGTGCTAGTGGTTGGAGGCCGGGACAGAGTAGTACCGGGGAGCTGTTTTTT.

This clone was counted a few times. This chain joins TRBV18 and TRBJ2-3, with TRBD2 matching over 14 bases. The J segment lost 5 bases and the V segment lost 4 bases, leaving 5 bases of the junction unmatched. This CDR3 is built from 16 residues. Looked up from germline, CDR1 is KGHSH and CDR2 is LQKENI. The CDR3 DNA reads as TGTGCCAGCTCACGTGGTGGACTAGCGGGGGGAGATACGCAGTATTTT. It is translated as CASSRGGLAGGDTQYF.

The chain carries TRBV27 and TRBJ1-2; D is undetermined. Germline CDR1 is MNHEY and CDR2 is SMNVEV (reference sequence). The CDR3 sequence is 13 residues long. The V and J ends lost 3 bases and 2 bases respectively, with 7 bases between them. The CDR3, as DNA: TGTGCCAGCAGTTTTACGGGGAACTATGGCTACACCTTC. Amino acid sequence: CASSFTGNYGYTF.

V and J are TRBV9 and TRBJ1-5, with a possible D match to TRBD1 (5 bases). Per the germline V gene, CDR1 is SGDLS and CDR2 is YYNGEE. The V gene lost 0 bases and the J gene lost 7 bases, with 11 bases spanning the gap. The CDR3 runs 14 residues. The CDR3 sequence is CASSVDKGFQPQHF. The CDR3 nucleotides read TGTGCCAGCAGCGTAGACAAGGGGTTCCAGCCCCAGCATTTT.

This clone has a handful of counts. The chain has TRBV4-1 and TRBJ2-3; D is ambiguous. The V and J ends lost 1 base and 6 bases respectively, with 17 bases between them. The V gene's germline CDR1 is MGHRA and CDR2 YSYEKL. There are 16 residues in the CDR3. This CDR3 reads CASSQAPTVEWDTQYF. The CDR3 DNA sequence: TGCGCCAGCAGCCAAGCCCCCACGGTGGAGTGGGATACGCAGTATTTT.

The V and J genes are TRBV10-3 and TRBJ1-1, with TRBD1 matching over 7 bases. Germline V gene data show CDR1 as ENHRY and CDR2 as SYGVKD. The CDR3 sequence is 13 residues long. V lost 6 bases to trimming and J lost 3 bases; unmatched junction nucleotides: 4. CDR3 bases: TGTGCCATCAGGGGGGGACAGCACACTGAAGCTTTCTTT. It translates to CAIRGGQHTEAFF.

The CDR3 DNA reads TGCAGCGTTGACAGGAATGAAGAGACCCAGTACTTC. It translates to CSVDRNEETQYF. This chain links TRBV29-1 with TRBJ2-5; D not resolved. Trimming took 3 bases from V and 3 from J, leaving 8 bases between them. There are 12 residues in the CDR3. Germline lookup yields CDR1 SQVTM and CDR2 ANQGSEA.

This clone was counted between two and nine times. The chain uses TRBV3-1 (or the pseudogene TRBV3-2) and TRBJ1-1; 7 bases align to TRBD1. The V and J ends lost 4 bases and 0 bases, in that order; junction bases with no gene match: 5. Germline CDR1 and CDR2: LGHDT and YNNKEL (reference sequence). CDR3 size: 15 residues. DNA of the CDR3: TGTGCCAGCAGCCTCCCGGGACAGATGAACACTGAAGCTTTCTTT. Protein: CASSLPGQMNTEAFF.

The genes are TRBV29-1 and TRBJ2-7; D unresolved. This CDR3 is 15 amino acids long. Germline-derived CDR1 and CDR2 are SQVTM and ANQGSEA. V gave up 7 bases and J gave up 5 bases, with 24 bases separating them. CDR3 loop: CSASAQQAIPHEQYF. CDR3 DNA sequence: TGCAGCGCTTCGGCCCAGCAGGCCATTCCACACGAGCAGTACTTC.

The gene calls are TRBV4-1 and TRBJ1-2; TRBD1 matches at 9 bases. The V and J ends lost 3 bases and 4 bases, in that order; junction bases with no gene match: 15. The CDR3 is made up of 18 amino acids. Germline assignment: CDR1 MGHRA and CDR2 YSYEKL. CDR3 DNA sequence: TGCGCCAGCAGCCACGCCCCGGCTGACAGGGGGATAGTCTATGGCTACACCTTC. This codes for CASSHAPADRGIVYGYTF.

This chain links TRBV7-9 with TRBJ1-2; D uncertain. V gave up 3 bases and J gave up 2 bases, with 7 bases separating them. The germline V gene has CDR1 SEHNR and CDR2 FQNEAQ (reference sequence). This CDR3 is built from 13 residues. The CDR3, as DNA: TGTGCCAGCAGCTTCGGGGAGAACTATGGCTACACCTTC. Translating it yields CASSFGENYGYTF.

The CDR3 loop is CAWSVGVNTEAFF. CDR3 bases: TGTGCCTGGAGTGTAGGGGTTAACACTGAAGCTTTCTTT. The chain uses TRBV30 and TRBJ1-1, with D possibly matching TRBD1 (5 bases). CDR3 length: 13 residues. Germline CDR1 GTSNPN, CDR2 SVGIG (reference sequence). Trimming shortened V by 0 bases and J by 2 bases, and 7 bases separated the two germline ends.

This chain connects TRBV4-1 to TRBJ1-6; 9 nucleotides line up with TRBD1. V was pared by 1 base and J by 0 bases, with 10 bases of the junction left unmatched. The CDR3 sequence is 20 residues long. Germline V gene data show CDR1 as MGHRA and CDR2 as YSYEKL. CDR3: CASSQGGTGSSSSYNSPLHF. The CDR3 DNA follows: TGCGCCAGCAGCCAAGGGGGGACAGGGAGCTCAAGCTCCTATAATTCACCCCTCCACTTT.

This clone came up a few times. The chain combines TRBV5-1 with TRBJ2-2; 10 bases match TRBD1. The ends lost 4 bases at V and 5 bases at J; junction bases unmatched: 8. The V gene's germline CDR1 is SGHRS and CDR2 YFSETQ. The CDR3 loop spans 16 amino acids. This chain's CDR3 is CASSMEGQGFTGELFF. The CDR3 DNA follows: TGCGCCAGCAGCATGGAGGGACAGGGGTTTACCGGGGAGCTGTTTTTT.

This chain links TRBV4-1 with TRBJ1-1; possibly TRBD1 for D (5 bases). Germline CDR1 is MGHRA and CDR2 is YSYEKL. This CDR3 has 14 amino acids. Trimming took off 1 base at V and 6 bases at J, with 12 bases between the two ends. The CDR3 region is CASSQGQFTPEAFF. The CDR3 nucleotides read TGCGCCAGCAGCCAAGGACAGTTTACCCCTGAAGCTTTCTTT.

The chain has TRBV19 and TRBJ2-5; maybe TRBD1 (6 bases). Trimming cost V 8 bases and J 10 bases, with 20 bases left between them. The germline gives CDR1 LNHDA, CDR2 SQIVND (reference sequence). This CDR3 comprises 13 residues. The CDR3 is CASLGTGTTVQYF. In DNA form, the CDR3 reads TGTGCCAGTCTGGGAACCGGGACAACTGTCCAGTACTTC.

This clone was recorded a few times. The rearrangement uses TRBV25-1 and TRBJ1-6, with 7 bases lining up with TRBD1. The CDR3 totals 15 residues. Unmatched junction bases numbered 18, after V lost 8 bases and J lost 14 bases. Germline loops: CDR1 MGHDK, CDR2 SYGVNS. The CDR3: CASQGLSDREVSLHF. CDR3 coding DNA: TGTGCCAGCCAAGGGCTGAGCGACAGGGAAGTATCCCTCCACTTT.